This T cell receptor (beta chain) comes out of a study of blood T cell repertoires in COVID-19. Study details: Material from acute and convalescent COVID-19 was sourced from the United States, Italy and Spain. Sources were T cells, B-cell-depleted T cells, or PBMCs; the material itself was cDNA or gDNA.

How the authors handled the data: The assay estimated nucleated cells by amplifying reference gene primers. Clones were sequenced by immunoSEQ multiplex PCR, and TCRdb holds only the in-frame ones, with some missing. V and J calls and clone size are given by that table; D and trimming were obtained from the DNA. This table has approximately 190,000 clones, approximately 90% appearing once. Sequences were obtained from peripheral blood. The receptor's source is a man between 65 and 85 years old with active or convalescent COVID-19.

Here the CDR3 reads CASTSEVWGTDTQYF. The CDR3 coding sequence is TGTGCCAGCACCTCAGAGGTATGGGGCACAGATACGCAGTATTTT. This chain connects TRBV7-2 to TRBJ2-3, with D unclear. The CDR3 loop spans 15 amino acids. The V gene's germline CDR1 is SGHTA and CDR2 FQGNSA. Trimming pared 7 bases from V and 1 base from J, leaving 15 bases between.